The 30 T cell receptor beta chains below come from one sample, sequenced in a study of TIL therapy for anti-PD-1-resistant metastatic lung cancer. Documented time point: pre-treatment sample, taken before nivolumab and TIL therapy. Sequencing used immunoSEQ v3. The data were produced by immunoSEQ multiplex PCR, yet TCRdb's version contains in-frame clones alone and is incomplete. Of 21,000 or so clones in the sample, around 76% were seen once. Sequencing used blood, obtained at baseline. The receptors stem from a person between 25 and 80 years old with non-small cell lung cancer.

This chain uses TRBV7-3 with TRBJ1-1; D unresolved. V gave up 1 base and J gave up 1 base, with 7 bases separating them. The CDR3 totals 14 residues. Germline V gives CDR1 SGHTA, CDR2 FQGTGA. The CDR3 nucleotides read TGTGCCAGCAGCTTAAGCGTAGGGAACACTGAAGCTTTCTTT. It codes for CASSLSVGNTEAFF. Complete variable domain (other parts from reference TRBV7-3 and TRBJ1-1): GAGVSQTPSNKVTEKGKYVELRCDPISGHTALYWYRQSLGQGPEFLIYFQGTGAADDSGLPNDRFFAVRPEGSVSTLKIQRTERGDSAVYLCASSLSVGNTEAFFGQGTRLTVV.

The rearrangement joins TRBV27 to TRBJ1-5, with D possibly matching TRBD1 (5 bases). This CDR3 is built from 13 residues. The germline gives CDR1 MNHEY, CDR2 SMNVEV (reference sequence). V lost 3 bases, J lost 3 bases, and 6 bases lay in between. CDR3 loop: CASSFRDNQPQHF. The DNA of the CDR3 is TGTGCCAGCAGTTTCAGGGACAATCAGCCCCAGCATTTT.

This chain links TRBV11-2 with TRBJ2-7; D may correspond to TRBD1 or TRBD2 (5 bases each). The V gene's germline CDR1 is SGHAT and CDR2 FQNNGV. Trimming took off 3 bases at V and 6 bases at J, with 15 bases between the two ends. This CDR3 is 14 amino acids long. CDR3 protein: CASSFDSRGFEQYF. In DNA form, the CDR3 reads TGTGCCAGCAGCTTCGACTCCCGGGGCTTCGAGCAGTACTTC.

The chain joins TRBV9 to TRBJ2-5; a possible D gene is TRBD2 (5 bases). The germline V gene encodes CDR1 SGDLS and CDR2 YYNGEE. CDR3 length: 15 residues. V lost 4 bases, J lost 4 bases, and 17 bases lay in between. In DNA form, the CDR3 reads TGTGCCAGCAGCAGAGCTCCTCGAGGAGGAGAGACCCAGTACTTC. It yields the protein CASSRAPRGGETQYF.

This clone came up a few times. The V gene is TRBV7-9, the J gene TRBJ1-2; D remains ambiguous. Trimming took off 3 bases at V and 6 bases at J, with 8 bases between the two ends. Per germline, CDR1 SEHNR and CDR2 FQNEAQ (reference sequence). This CDR3 has 12 amino acids. The CDR3 sequence: CASSFSGDGYTF. For the CDR3, the DNA is TGTGCCAGCAGCTTCTCCGGGGATGGCTACACCTTC. Using reference TRBV7-9 and TRBJ1-2 for the parts outside the CDR3, the full variable domain is DTGVSQNPRHKITKRGQNVTFRCDPISEHNRLYWYRQTLGQGPEFLTYFQNEAQLEKSRLLSDRFSAERPKGSFSTLEIQRTEQGDSAMYLCASSFSGDGYTFGSGTRLTVV.

V gene TRBV11-2 combines with J gene TRBJ2-7; D is unclear. This CDR3 has 15 amino acids. Germline V gives CDR1 SGHAT, CDR2 FQNNGV. Trimming shortened V by 1 base and J by 6 bases, and 16 bases separated the two germline ends. The CDR3 loop reads CASSLGPDIPGEQYF. CDR3 DNA sequence: TGTGCCAGCAGCTTAGGGCCCGACATACCCGGCGAGCAGTACTTC.

CDR3 sequence (DNA): TGTGCCAGTAGTATAGCAGCGGGGGGCCGTGAAGCTTTCTTT. As protein: CASSIAAGGREAFF. The rearrangement joins TRBV19 to TRBJ1-1; TRBD1 is a possible D gene (6 bases). V lost 1 base and J 7 bases, leaving 13 bases between the germline ends. Germline CDR1 and CDR2: LNHDA and SQIVND (reference sequence). The CDR3 extends over 14 amino acids.

CDR3 nucleotide sequence: TGTGCCAGCACCAGCTTAGCGGGGAACACCGGGGAGCTGTTTTTT. Translating gives CASTSLAGNTGELFF. The chain couples TRBV28 to TRBJ2-2, with 7 bases matching TRBD2. Losses at the gene ends were 7 bases for V and 1 base for J; bases not matched to a gene: 6. The CDR3 has 15 residues. Germline V gene data show CDR1 as MDHEN and CDR2 as SYDVKM. The full variable domain, completed using reference TRBV28 and TRBJ2-2, is DVKVTQSSRYLVKRTGEKVFLECVQDMDHENMFWYRQDPGLGLRLIYFSYDVKMKEKGDIPEGYSVSREKKERFSLILESASTNQTSMYLCASTSLAGNTGELFFGEGSRLTVL.

The rearrangement links TRBV2 to TRBJ2-2; D gene ambiguous. Trimming shortened V by 7 bases and J by 6 bases, and 15 bases separated the two germline ends. This CDR3 spans 14 amino acids. Looked up from germline, CDR1 is SNHLY and CDR2 is FYNNEI. CDR3 coding DNA: TGTGCCAGCATCTTAGTACCCCCCCCCGGGGAGCTGTTTTTT. Translated, it gives CASILVPPPGELFF.

This clone was found a few times. V is TRBV5-4 and J is TRBJ1-1; TRBD1 aligns across 8 bases. The CDR3 is made up of 15 amino acids. The germline V gene encodes CDR1 SGHNT and CDR2 YYREEE (reference sequence). V lost 4 bases and J lost 3; bases outside the gene matches: 8. CDR3 sequence (DNA): TGTGCCAGCAGCACGGACAGGGATTCCGACACTGAAGCTTTCTTT. Translating gives CASSTDRDSDTEAFF.

V and J are TRBV9 and TRBJ1-4, with no clear D. Deletions cut 0 bases from V and 0 bases from J, with 3 bases between. The CDR3 is 14 amino acids. CDR1 is SGDLS, CDR2 YYNGEE, per germline. CDR3 nucleotide sequence: TGTGCCAGCAGCGTAGATCCAACTAATGAAAAACTGTTTTTT. Its protein is CASSVDPTNEKLFF.

The chain combines TRBV12-5 with TRBJ2-5, with TRBD2 identical over 9 bases. Gene TRBJ2-7 matches the end of the DNA better, so the J call may be wrong. Germline CDR1 is LGHNT and CDR2 is FRNRAP. The CDR3 length is 17 residues. CDR3 residues: CASGLIRLAESSYEQYF. CDR3 DNA sequence: TGTGCTAGTGGTTTGATCAGACTAGCGGAAAGCTCCTACGAGCAGTACTTC.

The V gene is TRBV5-1, the J gene TRBJ2-3; 9 bases agree with TRBD2. This CDR3 is 15 amino acids long. Germline assignment: CDR1 SGHRS and CDR2 YFSETQ. The junction had 5 bases not matched to a gene; V was cut back by 4 bases and J by 2 bases. DNA of the CDR3: TGCGCCAGCAGCGTGACTAGCGGTTTCACAGATACGCAGTATTTT. Protein: CASSVTSGFTDTQYF.

The sample holds a few counts of this clone. This chain joins TRBV18 and TRBJ1-6; D call uncertain. The CDR3 has 15 residues. Trimming took off 0 bases at V and 8 bases at J, with 11 bases between the two ends. Germline V gives CDR1 KGHSH, CDR2 LQKENI. CDR3 in amino acids: CASSPPGYADSPLHF. CDR3 sequence (DNA): TGTGCCAGCTCACCACCAGGGTATGCGGATTCACCCCTCCACTTT.

This chain links TRBV4-1 with TRBJ2-5, with D perhaps matching TRBD1 or TRBD2 (6 bases each). V lost 0 bases and J lost 7, with 18 bases in between. Germline V CDR1 and CDR2: MGHRA, YSYEKL. The length of the CDR3 is 16 residues. The DNA for the CDR3 is TGCGCCAGCAGCCAAGATATGGGGGGCGGCCCGTGGACCCAGTACTTC. It codes for CASSQDMGGGPWTQYF.

For the CDR3, the DNA is TGTGCCAGCAGTGAGCAGGGGGCTGGTGGCTACACCTTC. Translation gives CASSEQGAGGYTF. This chain links TRBV28 with TRBJ1-2, with 8 nucleotides matching TRBD1. The germline gives CDR1 MDHEN, CDR2 SYDVKM. This CDR3 has 13 residues. Losses at the gene ends were 5 bases for V and 7 bases for J; bases not matched to a gene: 6.

The chain employs TRBV2 and TRBJ2-7; no firm D call. The CDR3 has 12 residues. V was pared by 7 bases and J by 3 bases, with 10 bases between. Per the germline V gene, CDR1 is SNHLY and CDR2 is FYNNEI. CDR3 in DNA: TGTGCCAGCACCCCACCTAGCTACGAGCAGTACTTC. It yields the protein CASTPPSYEQYF.

The rearrangement joins TRBV9 to TRBJ2-3; no clear D gene. Germline lookup yields CDR1 SGDLS and CDR2 YYNGEE. V was cut by 0 bases and J by 5 bases, with 4 bases left in between. The CDR3 extends over 12 amino acids. CDR3: CASSVAEDTQYF. CDR3 nucleotides: TGTGCCAGCAGCGTAGCGGAAGATACGCAGTATTTT. Supplemented by reference TRBV9 and TRBJ2-3, the full variable domain reads DSGVTQTPKHLITATGQRVTLRCSPRSGDLSVYWYQQSLDQGLQFLIQYYNGEERAKGNILERFSAQQFPDLHSELNLSSLELGDSALYFCASSVAEDTQYFGPGTRLTVL.

The gene calls are TRBV5-1 and TRBJ2-1; tentatively, D is TRBD1 (5 bases). This CDR3 contains 17 residues. CDR1 is SGHRS, CDR2 YFSETQ, per germline. Trimming took off 0 bases at V and 0 bases at J, with 13 bases between the two ends. The CDR3 reads CASSLGQSKSSYNEQFF. Here the CDR3 DNA reads TGCGCCAGCAGCTTGGGACAGTCTAAGAGCTCCTACAATGAGCAGTTCTTC.

The chain carries TRBV5-1 and TRBJ2-5, with 13 bases identical to TRBD2. CDR3 length equals 15 residues. Unmatched junction bases numbered 2, after V lost 5 bases and J lost 1 base. Germline-derived CDR1 and CDR2 are SGHRS and YFSETQ. CDR3 amino acids: CASRGLAGPQETQYF. CDR3 bases: TGCGCCAGCAGGGGACTAGCGGGACCCCAAGAGACCCAGTACTTC.

The chain is built from TRBV5-4 and TRBJ2-4, with a weak D call TRBD1 (10 bases). The CDR3 covers 18 residues. Trimming shortened V by 4 bases and J by 3 bases, and 23 bases separated the two germline ends. Germline V lookup: CDR1 SGHNT, CDR2 YYREEE (reference sequence). The DNA for the CDR3 is TGTGCCAGCAGCCCACGCGGGGGGGACAGGGGCCACAAAAACATTCAGTACTTC. Translated, it gives CASSPRGGDRGHKNIQYF.

The chain links TRBV4-1 to TRBJ1-2; D remains unclear. Trimming stripped 2 bases from V and 7 bases from J, with 14 bases between. The germline V gene has CDR1 MGHRA and CDR2 YSYEKL. CDR3 length: 14 residues. CDR3 DNA sequence: TGCGCCAGCAGCCAAAATCCCAGTCTTGGTGGCTACACCTTC. It translates to CASSQNPSLGGYTF.

The rearrangement uses TRBV28 and TRBJ1-5; 9 bases align to TRBD1. Germline CDR1 MDHEN, CDR2 SYDVKM. Trimming cost V 2 bases and J 2 bases; bases outside gene matches: 4. CDR3 length: 16 residues. The CDR3 protein is CASSLDTGGGNQPQHF. Written as DNA, the CDR3 is TGTGCCAGCAGTTTAGATACAGGGGGCGGCAATCAGCCCCAGCATTTT.

The sample holds one count of this clone. The chain employs TRBV7-3 and TRBJ2-3; 12 nucleotides line up with TRBD2. There are 17 residues in the CDR3. Germline V lookup: CDR1 SGHTA, CDR2 FQGTGA. With V trimmed by 5 bases and J by 3 bases, 9 bases remained unmatched. CDR3 loop: CASSGLAGTARTDTQYF. The CDR3 nucleotides read TGTGCCAGCAGCGGACTAGCGGGGACCGCCAGAACAGATACGCAGTATTTT.

The rearrangement links TRBV28 to TRBJ2-3; the D is unclear. Germline V CDR1 and CDR2: MDHEN, SYDVKM. The CDR3 spans 13 residues. V was shortened by 2 bases and J by 1 base, with 4 bases between the two germline ends. Written as DNA, the CDR3 is TGTGCCAGCAGTTTACAGGGCACAGATACGCAGTATTTT. Translating it yields CASSLQGTDTQYF.

V and J are TRBV7-9 and TRBJ2-1, with TRBD1 as a possible D gene (5 bases). The CDR3 totals 14 residues. V was pared by 8 bases and J by 3 bases, with 14 bases between. Germline lookup yields CDR1 SEHNR and CDR2 FQNEAQ (reference sequence). The CDR3 nucleotides are TGTGCCAGCCATGGGGCGGACGTCTACAATGAGCAGTTCTTC. Protein sequence: CASHGADVYNEQFF.

This clone was found a few times. This rearrangement joins TRBV15 to TRBJ2-1, with 8 bases matching TRBD2. V lost 4 bases to trimming and J lost 7 bases; unmatched junction nucleotides: 6. Germline lookup yields CDR1 LNHNV and CDR2 YYDKDF (reference sequence). CDR3 length: 14 amino acids. DNA of the CDR3: TGTGCCACCAGCAAAGCGGGAGTGAGGAATGAGCAGTTCTTC. It is translated as CATSKAGVRNEQFF.

The rearrangement joins TRBV4-2 to TRBJ1-1; D uncertain. V dropped 4 bases and J dropped 4 bases, with 13 bases sitting between them. The CDR3 loop spans 14 amino acids. Per germline, CDR1 LGHNA and CDR2 YNFKEQ. The CDR3 region is CASSLSSGGTEAFF. CDR3 coding DNA: TGTGCCAGCAGCCTCTCTTCGGGTGGCACTGAAGCTTTCTTT.

V gene TRBV27 combines with J gene TRBJ2-1; tentatively, D is TRBD1 or TRBD2 (7 bases each). V lost 6 bases to trimming and J lost 9 bases, with 24 bases between them. CDR1 is MNHEY, CDR2 SMNVEV, per germline (reference sequence). The CDR3 runs to 16 residues. CDR3 sequence: CASSGDSIGWGGEQFF. Written as DNA, the CDR3 is TGTGCCAGCAGCGGGGACAGTATAGGCTGGGGGGGTGAGCAGTTCTTC.

In its sample, this clone was seen a few times. The chain uses TRBV15 and TRBJ1-4; D unresolved. Germline V lookup: CDR1 LNHNV, CDR2 YYDKDF (reference sequence). CDR3 length: 15 amino acids. Trimming took off 6 bases at V and 2 bases at J, with 13 bases between the two ends. The CDR3 is CATSGATRTNEKLFF. CDR3 DNA: TGTGCCACCAGTGGAGCGACGCGCACTAATGAAAAACTGTTTTTT.